This T cell receptor (beta chain) was observed in a study of blood T cell repertoires in COVID-19 (dated by TCRdb to 2020 to 2021). About the study as a whole: Samples from collaborators originated in the United States, Italy and Spain and spanned both the acute and convalescent phases of COVID-19. Samples were obtained from the ongoing ImmuneRACE study (first 160 participants) and from roughly 1,300 subjects provided by 6 global collaborators. The prospective study material was composed of cDNA or gDNA derived from T cells, B-cell-depleted T cells, or PBMCs. Deeply sampled blood TCRbeta repertoires from subjects exposed to, actively infected with, or recovered from COVID-19 were included in the dataset. Nearly every sample came with metadata listing a de-identified subject ID, COVID-19 status, age in years and sex. The repertoires were made available in a free public database intended to serve as a resource for research on the immune response to SARS-CoV-2. Where HLA class I and class II types were available, the types were taken from metadata supplied by the sample provider, not from assay-based typing.

Whole blood was collected in K2EDTA tubes by collaborating institutions according to the institutions' own protocols. For TCRbeta analysis, collaborators shipped samples as frozen whole blood, isolated PBMCs, or DNA extracted from either of those sample types. General study outcomes and caveats: How much clinical and demographic metadata was included differed by source and by participant, and the metadata was provided uncurated.

The CDR3 numbers 14 residues from cysteine through valine. Just CDR3 DNA is preserved here, 42 bases in frame from base 1. Via the germline V gene, CDR1 is MDHEN and CDR2 SYDVKM. V and J lose 5 bases and 2 bases, and a span of 13 bases separates them. TCRbeta CDR3 regions were amplified from genomic DNA by means of the immunoSEQ Assay, a bias-controlled multiplex PCR. In the paper's pipeline: The number of nucleated cells in each sample was estimated from the amplification of reference gene primers within the assay. To quantify the absolute abundance of each unique TCRbeta CDR3 rearrangement, sequence reads were collapsed and filtered. Productive Simpson clonality was computed per sample as the square root of Simpson's diversity index over productive rearrangements. The immuneACCESS repertoire file appears here via TCRdb, limited to in-frame rearrangements. These files lack a portion of the clones; in checked studies, under half of the deficit traces to unresolved V genes, and the cause of the others is not known. The D gene and trimming were derived from the DNA, and the V and J assignments and clone size from that table. Here the sample has roughly 140,000 clones; about 80% occur a single time. The ten biggest clones cover roughly 9% of the sample.

Turning to this clone: No cognate antigen has been identified for it. Base-call qualities are not available, and no considerably larger clone is one nucleotide away.

The sequencing sample was made of peripheral blood. The chain is made from TRBV28 and TRBJ2-7, and perhaps TRBD2 as D gene, on 6 matching bases. The clonotype was recovered from a woman older than 75 in a cohort sampled during active or convalescent COVID-19. The CDR3 has the sequence CASSIADSTYEQYV. The nucleotides read TGTGCCAGCAGTATAGCGGACTCTACCTACGAGCAGTACGTC.